Below, 11 T cell receptor beta chains from the same sample are listed, as sequenced in a study of persistence of HIV-infected CD4 T cells. Their antigen targets remain unknown. This was the immunoSEQ version 4 assay in survey mode. Assay used: immunoSEQ multiplex PCR; TCRdb lists only in-frame clones, some missing. Of around 24,000 clones detected, over 65% appear once; the ten largest clones hold around 1.8%. The stimulus was an HIV-1 Gag 15-mer peptide pool, 1 ug/peptide/mL. Sorting selected CD4+ T cells upregulating both CD40 ligand and CD69. Source: CD4+ T cells sorted from PBMCs after roughly 18-hour stimulation, taken from a patient who received antiretroviral therapy. All receptors come from an adult man with HIV who was CMV-seropositive.

The chain is built from TRBV28 and TRBJ1-3; D is perhaps TRBD1 (6 bases). CDR3 length equals 14 residues. The ends were cut back, 6 bases at V and 3 bases at J, with 12 bases in the middle. The germline CDR1 and CDR2 sequences are MDHEN and SYDVKM. CDR3 DNA sequence: TGTGCCAGCAGCTCTGGACAGAGTGGAAACACCATATATTTT. This gives the protein CASSSGQSGNTIYF.

This clone has a handful of counts. The chain joins TRBV29-1 to TRBJ1-4, with 8 bases lining up with TRBD1. J lost 3 bases, V lost 6 bases, and 12 bases had no gene match. The CDR3 length is 16 residues. CDR1 is SQVTM, CDR2 ANQGSEA, per germline. In DNA, the CDR3 is TGCAGCGTCTCGTTAGGACAGGGAAGCCCTAATGAAAAACTGTTTTTT. It specifies CSVSLGQGSPNEKLFF. The complete variable domain, with remaining parts taken from reference TRBV29-1 and TRBJ1-4, reads SAVISQKPSRDICQRGTSLTIQCQVDSQVTMMFWYRQQPGQSLTLIATANQGSEATYESGFVIDKFPISRPNLTFSTLTVSNMSPEDSSIYLCSVSLGQGSPNEKLFFGSGTQLSVL.

CDR3: CASSIKTGPNYGYTF. The CDR3 coding sequence is TGTGCCAGTAGTATAAAAACAGGTCCGAACTATGGCTACACCTTC. The rearrangement links TRBV19 to TRBJ1-2, with D possibly TRBD1 on 5 matching bases. Trimming cost V 2 bases and J 2 bases, with 12 bases left between them. The germline CDR1 and CDR2 sequences are LNHDA and SQIVND (reference sequence). CDR3 size: 15 residues.

This clone was seen a few times. CDR3 region: CASSQTTGTDTEAFF. The CDR3, as DNA: TGCGCCAGCAGCCAGACGACCGGGACAGACACTGAAGCTTTCTTT. The chain couples TRBV5-1 to TRBJ1-1; TRBD1 matches at 7 bases. V lost 4 bases and J lost 3; bases outside the gene matches: 9. Germline V gene sequence: CDR1 SGHRS, CDR2 YFSETQ. This CDR3 region has 15 residues.

This clone was seen a few times. V usage is TRBV12-3 or TRBV12-4 and J usage is TRBJ1-3; tentatively, D is TRBD1 (5 bases). The ends were cut back, 6 bases at V and 2 bases at J, with 8 bases in the middle. CDR3 size: 13 residues. CDR3 bases: TGTGCCAGCAGACAGGTGGCTGGAAACACCATATATTTT. Its translation is CASRQVAGNTIYF.

The chain employs TRBV6-1 and TRBJ1-4; D gene uncertain. Per the germline V gene, CDR1 is MNHNS and CDR2 is SASEGT. The CDR3 has 14 residues. Trimming stripped 3 bases from V and 8 bases from J, with 13 bases between. The CDR3 here is CASSEAGIREKLFF. Here the CDR3 DNA reads TGTGCCAGCAGTGAGGCAGGTATTCGGGAAAAACTGTTTTTT.

The chain employs TRBV6-1 and TRBJ2-5; 11 bases match TRBD1. The CDR3 is 20 residues long. Losses at the gene ends were 1 base for V and 2 bases for J; bases not matched to a gene: 15. The V gene's germline CDR1 is MNHNS and CDR2 SASEGT. For the CDR3, the DNA is TGTGCCAGCAGTGAAGTGCGTGGGGGGGACAGGGGGTTAGTTCAAGAGACCCAGTACTTC. Translated: CASSEVRGGDRGLVQETQYF.

The V call is TRBV7-3, the J call TRBJ2-2; possibly TRBD1 or TRBD2 for D (5 bases each). Germline-derived CDR1 and CDR2 are SGHTA and FQGTGA. V was clipped by 1 base and J by 4 bases, with 13 bases between them. This CDR3 is built from 16 residues. The CDR3 DNA follows: TGTGCCAGCAGCTTAAAAGGCCCAGGGAGCACCGGGGAGCTGTTTTTT. Protein product: CASSLKGPGSTGELFF.

This clone has just a few counts. The gene calls are TRBV28 and TRBJ1-2; 11 bases map to TRBD1. V lost 5 bases, J lost 8 bases, and 13 bases stayed unmatched. CDR3 length: 16 residues. Germline V lookup: CDR1 MDHEN, CDR2 SYDVKM. In DNA, the CDR3 is TGTGCCAGCAGTGAGCTAGGACAGGGGGCCAAGGCAGGCTACACCTTC. It codes for CASSELGQGAKAGYTF.

V and J are TRBV18 and TRBJ2-2; D not resolved. From germline, CDR1 is KGHSH and CDR2 LQKENI. Trimming removed 6 bases from V and 3 bases from J, with 17 bases in between. The CDR3 runs 16 residues. CDR3 in amino acids: CASSPIVHGYTGELFF. CDR3 bases: TGTGCCAGCTCTCCCATAGTACATGGATACACCGGGGAGCTGTTTTTT.

V and J are TRBV5-1 and TRBJ2-7; D is possibly TRBD1 (8 bases). From germline, CDR1 is SGHRS and CDR2 YFSETQ. The CDR3 is made up of 14 amino acids. The V end lost 3 bases, the J end lost 2 bases, and 12 bases lay between the germline ends. The CDR3 reads CASSSGGQAYEQYF. The CDR3 DNA follows: TGCGCCAGCAGCTCGGGGGGACAGGCCTACGAGCAGTACTTC.